Listed below are T cell receptor beta chains from one sample, sequenced in a study. TCRdb independently ran MiXCR on the 5' RACE reads; one entry per CDR3 protein. This sample has some 8,000 distinct CDR3 sequences, with under 60% found just once. The sample consisted of memory CD4+ T cells sorted from a lymph node. The receptors here all came from a female donor with breast cancer. Each CDR3 is given with its conserved first and last residue. The D gene is left open where the match is weak. A clone size is listed for some rows: how often the clone was seen (once, few, many), or a class if it is expanded.

>TRBV10-1|11|NA|TRBJ2-3|NA
TGCGCCAGCGGGCATTCCGATACGCAGTATTTT
CASGHSDTQYF
>TRBV10-3|14|NA|TRBJ2-6|few
TGTGCCATCATGTCGGTAGTTGGGGCCAACGTCCTGACTTTC
CAIMSVVGANVLTF
>TRBV20-1|13|NA|TRBJ2-3|NA
TGCAGTGCTAGAGACCCTCGGGCGGGGACGCAGTATTTT
CSARDPRAGTQYF
>TRBV5-5|15|NA|TRBJ1-3|few
TGTGCCAGCAGCTCAAGGGACGGCACCTCTAACACCATATATTTT
CASSSRDGTSNTIYF
>TRBV20-1|14|TRBD1|TRBJ1-5|NA
TGCAGTGCTAGAGGAGGGACAGGGAATCAGCCCCAGCATTTT
CSARGGTGNQPQHF
>TRBV18|16|NA|TRBJ1-2|medium-sized
TGTGCCAGCTCACCCATGACAGGTCAAAGCGGCTATGGCTACACCTTC
CASSPMTGQSGYGYTF
>TRBV20-1|14|NA|TRBJ2-7|medium-sized
TGCAGTGCCCCTAAAGTAGCGGACCCCTACGAGCAGTACTTC
CSAPKVADPYEQYF
>TRBV7-2|15|NA|TRBJ2-7|once
TGTGCCAGCAGCTTAGCGGTGATAACATCCTACGAGCAGTACTTC
CASSLAVITSYEQYF
>TRBV28|16|NA|TRBJ2-5|NA
TGTGCCAGCAGCACCTTCCAGCGAGGGGTCGGGGAGACCCAGTACTTC
CASSTFQRGVGETQYF
>TRBV20-1|11|NA|TRBJ2-3|few
TGCAGTGCTAATGATGTGGATACGCAGTATTTT
CSANDVDTQYF
>TRBV28|12|NA|TRBJ1-1|few
TGTGCCAGCAGTTCCGTGAACACTGAAGCTTTCTTT
CASSSVNTEAFF
>TRBV2|13|NA|TRBJ1-2|NA
TGTGCCAGCAGTGAGGAACAGGTCTATGGCTACGCCTTC
CASSEEQVYGYAF
>TRBV12-3/TRBV12-4|14|TRBD2|TRBJ2-1|medium-sized
TGTGCCAGCACCCTGGCGGGGGGCCCTGATGAGCAGTTCTTC
CASTLAGGPDEQFF
>TRBV28|14|NA|TRBJ2-7|NA
TGTGCCAGCAGTTCCCTGGACGCAGCCTACGAGCAGTACTTC
CASSSLDAAYEQYF
>TRBV20-1|14|NA|TRBJ2-5|NA
TGCAGTGCTAGAGATCTAGGGCAGTTGGAGACCCAGTACTTC
CSARDLGQLETQYF
>TRBV7-2|13|TRBD1|TRBJ2-2|NA
TGTGCCAGCAGCCCAGGGGGCACCGGGGAGCTGTTTTTT
CASSPGGTGELFF
>TRBV12-3/TRBV12-4|13|NA|TRBJ1-1|NA
TGTGCCAGCTCGAATACCTTGAACACTGAAGCTTTCTTT
CASSNTLNTEAFF
>TRBV7-3|13|TRBD1|TRBJ1-1|NA
TGTGCCAGCAGCCCCTCCGGACAGGGTGAAGCTTTCTTT
CASSPSGQGEAFF
>TRBV20-1|13|NA|TRBJ2-7|medium-sized
TGCAGTGCTAGTGGCCTAGGCGGGTTCGAGCAGTACTTC
CSASGLGGFEQYF
>TRBV4-1|15|NA|TRBJ1-1|NA
TGCGCCAGCAGCCAAGTTCTGACGCCCAACACTGAAGCTTTCTTT
CASSQVLTPNTEAFF
>TRBV19|14|NA|TRBJ1-5|NA
TGTGCCAACCGCCTTGATTATAGCAATCAGCCCCAGCATTTT
CANRLDYSNQPQHF
>TRBV7-2|12|NA|TRBJ2-1|few
TGTGCCAGCAGCTCCCGAGACAATGAGCAGTTCTTC
CASSSRDNEQFF
>TRBV5-1|13|TRBD1|TRBJ1-2|NA
TGCGCCAGCACCGGGACAGCGAACTATGGCTACACCTTC
CASTGTANYGYTF
>TRBV18|15|NA|TRBJ1-4|few
TGTGCCAGCTCACCTGGCGGGGCTGCGAATGAAAAACTGTTTTTT
CASSPGGAANEKLFF
>TRBV4-1|16|NA|TRBJ1-4|few
TGCGCCAGCAGCCAAGATGTTACTAGTAAGAGGGAAAAACTGTTTTTT
CASSQDVTSKREKLFF
>TRBV12-3/TRBV12-4|16|TRBD1|TRBJ1-5|NA
TGTGCCAGCAGTTTAGCTGGACAGGGAGGTAATCAGCCCCAGCATTTT
CASSLAGQGGNQPQHF
>TRBV12-3/TRBV12-4|18|TRBD2|TRBJ2-3|NA
TGTGCCAGCAGCCGGGGACTAGCGGGTATGCGAAGCACAGATACGCAGTATTTT
CASSRGLAGMRSTDTQYF
>TRBV14|10|NA|TRBJ2-5|NA
TGTGCCAGCGGTTGGGAGACCCAGTACTTC
CASGWETQYF
>TRBV5-1|15|NA|TRBJ2-6|once
TGCGCCAGCAGCTTGGTAGGCTCTGGGGCCAACGTCCTGACTTTC
CASSLVGSGANVLTF
>TRBV7-9|12|NA|TRBJ1-1|medium-sized
TGTGCCAGCAGCGAGGTGAACACTGAAGCTTTCTTT
CASSEVNTEAFF
>TRBV7-6|15|TRBD2|TRBJ2-2|few
TGTGCCAGCAGCCCGACTAGCTTGAACACCGGGGAGCTGTTTTTT
CASSPTSLNTGELFF
>TRBV18|15|NA|TRBJ2-3|NA
TGTGCCAGCTCACCTAGCGGTTGGGGCCAAGATACGCAGTATTTT
CASSPSGWGQDTQYF
>TRBV29-1|15|NA|TRBJ2-1|NA
TGCAGCGTTGGGGTTGGTGCAGGTGGGGACAATGAGCAGTTCTTC
CSVGVGAGGDNEQFF
>TRBV4-3|14|NA|TRBJ1-2|NA
TGCGCCAGCAGCCAAGATTTGGTTAACTATGGCGACACCTTC
CASSQDLVNYGDTF
>TRBV9|11|NA|TRBJ2-1|NA
TGTGCCAGCAGCGTAGGCGGTGAGCAGTTCTTC
CASSVGGEQFF
>TRBV5-1|15|NA|TRBJ1-2|large
TGCGCCAGCAGCTACGCCGTGGACGCTAACTATGGCTACACCTTC
CASSYAVDANYGYTF
>TRBV28|14|NA|TRBJ2-7|few
TGTGCCAGCAGCAGACCCGACAGTTCCTACGAGCAGTACTTC
CASSRPDSSYEQYF
>TRBV4-2|16|TRBD1|TRBJ1-2|NA
TGTGCCAGCAGCCAAGAGGTTTGGGACAGCCTCTATGGCTACACCTTC
CASSQEVWDSLYGYTF
>TRBV2|15|NA|TRBJ2-5|NA
TGTGCCAGCAATAGGGGCAGGGAGATACAAGAGACCCAGTACTTC
CASNRGREIQETQYF
>TRBV10-3|15|NA|TRBJ1-5|NA
TGTGCCATCAGTGATGAGGGGAATGACAATCAGCCCCAGCATTTT
CAISDEGNDNQPQHF
>TRBV28|15|TRBD1|TRBJ1-1|NA
TGTGCCAGCAGTTTGGGAGGGGGCATGAACACTGAAGCTTTCTTT
CASSLGGGMNTEAFF
>TRBV6-6|13|NA|TRBJ1-5|NA
TGTGCCGGAAGACAGGATTTCGATCAGCCCCAGCATTTT
CAGRQDFDQPQHF
>TRBV10-3|13|NA|TRBJ1-2|NA
TGTGCCACGGACAGCGAGTCCAACTATGGCTACACCTTC
CATDSESNYGYTF
>TRBV20-1|14|TRBD1|TRBJ2-7|NA
TGCAGTGCTAACTCGGAGGGACAGGGGTACGAGCAGTACTTC
CSANSEGQGYEQYF
>TRBV20-1|13|TRBD1|TRBJ1-1|few
TGCAGTGCTACCGGGACAGGCAACACTGAAGCTTTCTTT
CSATGTGNTEAFF
>TRBV29-1|12|NA|TRBJ2-1|NA
TGCAGCGTTGAAGATCTGACAGGAGAGCAGCTCTTC
CSVEDLTGEQLF
>TRBV28|16|NA|TRBJ1-2|few
TGTGCCAGCAGTTTGTTGGCGGGTGGCGCTAACTATGGCTACACCTTC
CASSLLAGGANYGYTF
>TRBV20-1|14|TRBD2|TRBJ2-7|medium-sized
TGCAGTGCTAGAGATCCGGGAGGGCCCTACGAGCAGTACTTC
CSARDPGGPYEQYF